One sample yielded the 31 T cell receptor beta chains listed below, sequenced in a study of blood T cells in healthy people across ages. Using a J-beta primer mix together with a sample-barcoded 5' primer, a second PCR was run for about 6 to 12 cycles. From the 5' RACE reads, TCRdb called clonotypes with MiXCR, one entry per CDR3 protein. The data show some 1.1 million distinct CDR3 sequences, around two fifths seen once. Sequences were obtained from blood. The origin of the receptors is a man in his late teens or twenties in good health.

The chain combines TRBV20-1 with TRBJ2-2, with 10 bases lining up with TRBD2. The CDR3 spans 17 residues. V lost 2 bases to trimming and J lost 2 bases; unmatched junction nucleotides: 8. From germline, CDR1 is DFQATT and CDR2 SNEGSKA (reference sequence). The CDR3 protein is CSARRTSGDLNTGELFF. The CDR3 DNA reads as TGCAGTGCTAGAAGGACTAGCGGAGACCTTAACACCGGGGAGCTGTTTTTT.

V usage is TRBV6-6 and J usage is TRBJ2-3; 7 bases match TRBD1. CDR1 MNHNY and CDR2 SVGAGI come from the germline V gene (reference sequence). The length of the CDR3 is 14 residues. V lost 2 bases to trimming and J lost 4 bases; unmatched junction nucleotides: 3. The CDR3 nucleotides read TGTGCCAGCAGTTACGAGGGGGCAGCAGATACGCAGTATTTT. Protein product: CASSYEGAADTQYF.

This clonotype was counted ten times or more. The V and J genes are TRBV12-3 or TRBV12-4 and TRBJ2-1; D is undetermined. The germline V and J ends were trimmed by 4 bases and 3 bases, with 4 bases remaining between them. CDR3 length: 12 residues. The CDR3 DNA is TGTGCCAGCAGTTATAACTACAATGAGCAGTTCTTC. Protein: CASSYNYNEQFF.

The V gene is TRBV5-1, the J gene TRBJ2-1, with TRBD1 matching over 7 bases. V trimming: 1 base; J trimming: 0 bases; junction bases outside the gene matches: 7. The CDR3 contains 17 residues. Germline CDR1 and CDR2: SGHRS and YFSETQ. The CDR3 coding sequence is TGCGCCAGCAGCTTGCCCCCGGGACAGAGCTCCTACAATGAGCAGTTCTTC. Residues: CASSLPPGQSSYNEQFF.

This clonotype was seen at least ten times. In nucleotides, the CDR3 is TGTGCCATCAGTGGGACTAGCGGGGGGAGCACAGATACGCAGTATTTT. It specifies CAISGTSGGSTDTQYF. The genes are TRBV10-3 and TRBJ2-3, with 14 bases fitting TRBD2. Germline CDR1 reads ENHRY; CDR2 reads SYGVKD. After removal of 4 bases from V and 0 bases from J, the junction contained 0 bases not matched to a gene. The CDR3 covers 16 residues.

J is TRBJ2-1 and V is TRBV6-5; the D gene could be TRBD1 or TRBD2 (6 bases each). The CDR3 length is 15 residues. With 7 bases removed from V and 7 bases from J, the gap between germline ends came to 20 bases. CDR1 and CDR2 (germline): MNHEY, SVGAGI. The CDR3 sequence: CASTFGGGPRNEQFF. The CDR3 nucleotides are TGTGCCAGCACCTTCGGTGGGGGGCCACGGAATGAGCAGTTCTTC.

The rearrangement joins TRBV10-3 to TRBJ2-3; the match to TRBD2 covers 9 bases. V gave up 4 bases and J gave up 0 bases; unmatched junction bases: 5. The CDR3 loop spans 16 amino acids. From germline, CDR1 is ENHRY and CDR2 SYGVKD. The CDR3 region has the DNA TGTGCCATCAGTGGCGGGGGGGGGGCCAGCACAGATACGCAGTATTTT. It codes for CAISGGGGASTDTQYF.

The V gene is TRBV10-3, the J gene TRBJ2-3; possible D gene TRBD2, 5 bases. CDR1 and CDR2 from the germline V gene are ENHRY and SYGVKD. There are 15 residues in the CDR3. V gave up 2 bases and J gave up 1 base, with 10 bases separating them. The DNA of the CDR3 is TGTGCCATCAGTGAGGTGGGAGAGGGCACAGATACGCAGTATTTT. Its translation is CAISEVGEGTDTQYF.

Concerning this clonotype: The junction departs from germline at one end; a sequencing error may be responsible. This sequence joins TRBV7-8 and TRBJ2-5, with a tentative D call TRBD2 (5 bases). CDR1 and CDR2 from the germline V gene are SGHVS and FQNEAQ. The CDR3 has 14 residues. CDR3 DNA sequence: TGTGCCAGCAGCTTAGTCCTCTGGGGAGAGACCCAGTACTTT. It yields the protein CASSLVLWGETQYF.

This clonotype was recorded a few times. The chain links TRBV30 to TRBJ2-2; perhaps TRBD2 as D (5 bases). Trimming stripped 2 bases from V and 5 bases from J, with 15 bases between. CDR1 and CDR2 (germline): GTSNPN, SVGIG (reference sequence). CDR3 length: 15 residues. CDR3 nucleotides: TGTGCCTGGAGTTACGGACTTGGGGATACCGGGGAGCTGTTTTTT. The encoded protein is CAWSYGLGDTGELFF.

CDR3: CASSSLGAVSGNTIYF. In DNA, the CDR3 is TGTGCCAGCAGTAGCCTTGGGGCAGTCTCTGGAAACACCATATATTTT. V usage is TRBV12-3 or TRBV12-4 and J usage is TRBJ1-3; a possible D gene is TRBD1 (5 bases). V gave up 5 bases and J gave up 0 bases, with 14 bases separating them. The CDR3 loop spans 16 amino acids.

This clonotype was recorded a few times. This sequence joins TRBV7-2 and TRBJ1-6; D might be TRBD1 (6 bases). V lost 4 bases and J 7 bases, leaving 14 bases between the germline ends. Germline CDR1 reads SGHTA; CDR2 reads FQGNSA. The CDR3 has 15 amino acids. The DNA for the CDR3 is TGTGCCAGCAGCTCGTACAGGGTAGAGAATTCACCCCTCCACTTT. Its translation: CASSSYRVENSPLHF.

This clonotype was counted a single time. The junction and the germline gene differ at one end; a read error may be behind it. In DNA form, the CDR3 reads TGCGCCTGGAGTGGGACTATGGATTTCTATGGCTACACCTTC. Amino acids: CAWSGTMDFYGYTF. The chain joins TRBV30 to TRBJ1-2, with a tentative D call TRBD1 (5 bases). The germline V gene has CDR1 GTSNPN and CDR2 SVGIG (reference sequence). The CDR3 runs 14 residues.

This clonotype was seen more than once but under ten times. J is TRBJ2-5 and V is TRBV20-1; weak D call: TRBD2 (6 bases). The CDR3 runs 17 residues. V shed 0 bases and J shed 2 bases, with 19 bases lying between them. The germline CDR1 and CDR2 sequences are DFQATT and SNEGSKA (reference sequence). CDR3 sequence: CSARDPFLALHQETQYF. The CDR3 DNA reads as TGCAGTGCTAGAGATCCCTTCCTAGCGTTGCATCAAGAGACCCAGTACTTC.

This clonotype was found a few times. In nucleotides, the CDR3 is TGCAGCGTTGAACGGACAGGGGGCAGGTCTGAAGCTTTCTTT. It yields the protein CSVERTGGRSEAFF. J is TRBJ1-1 and V is TRBV29-1; TRBD1 agrees at 11 bases. V lost 2 bases to trimming and J lost 6 bases; unmatched junction nucleotides: 5. Germline loops: CDR1 SQVTM, CDR2 ANQGSEA. The CDR3 extends over 14 amino acids.

The chain is built from TRBV7-2 and TRBJ2-1, with 7 bases that match TRBD2. V lost 5 bases and J lost 9; bases outside the gene matches: 13. The CDR3 is 15 residues long. The germline V gene has CDR1 SGHTA and CDR2 FQGNSA. The CDR3 reads CASSPGMGWTSEQFF. The CDR3 nucleotides read TGTGCCAGCAGCCCTGGGATGGGGTGGACTAGTGAGCAGTTCTTC.

V is TRBV12-3 or TRBV12-4 and J is TRBJ1-4; D is uncertain. V was cut by 5 bases and J by 8 bases, with 9 bases left in between. CDR3 size: 12 residues. For the CDR3, the DNA is TGTGCCAGCAGTCTCCATGGCGAAAAACTGTTTTTT. It yields the protein CASSLHGEKLFF.

The chain uses TRBV20-1 and TRBJ2-7, with 7 bases fitting TRBD1. The germline V gene encodes CDR1 DFQATT and CDR2 SNEGSKA (reference sequence). The CDR3 is 13 residues long. V shed 6 bases and J 3 bases; nucleotides not matched to a gene: 8. The CDR3 bases are TGCAGTGCCCCGACAGGGCCCAACTACGAGCAGTACTTC. Translation: CSAPTGPNYEQYF.

With respect to this clonotype: An end of the junction differs from the germline gene, which may be a read error. This chain joins TRBV27 and TRBJ2-2; the match to TRBD1 covers 9 bases. CDR3 size: 16 residues. Germline V gene lookup returns CDR1 MNHEY and CDR2 SMNVEV (reference sequence). The CDR3 sequence: CASSPNRGRSTGELFF. The DNA for the CDR3 is TGTGCTAGCAGTCCCAACAGGGGGCGCAGCACCGGGGAGCTGTTTTTT.

The chain employs TRBV6-2 or TRBV6-3 and TRBJ1-2; D is unresolved. CDR1 is MNHEY, CDR2 SVGEGT, per germline. The CDR3 totals 15 residues. V was shortened by 2 bases and J by 0 bases, with 10 bases between the two germline ends. The CDR3 sequence is CASSYTAATNYGYTF. The CDR3 nucleotides are TGTGCCAGCAGTTACACCGCGGCTACTAACTATGGCTACACCTTC.

The chain combines TRBV12-3 or TRBV12-4 with TRBJ2-2; 7 bases agree with TRBD1. J lost 4 bases, V lost 3 bases, and 8 bases had no gene match. This CDR3 comprises 16 residues. The CDR3 DNA sequence: TGTGCCAGCAGTTTTCGGACAGGTGGCGGCACCGGGGAGCTGTTTTTT. Translated, it gives CASSFRTGGGTGELFF.

This clonotype was seen more than once but under ten times. The V call is TRBV19, the J call TRBJ2-5; possible D gene TRBD1, 6 bases. Germline CDR1 and CDR2: LNHDA and SQIVND (reference sequence). The CDR3 loop spans 14 amino acids. V was clipped by 3 bases and J by 8 bases, with 16 bases between them. This CDR3 is CASSMEDRRRTQYF. The CDR3 DNA reads as TGTGCCAGTAGTATGGAGGACAGACGAAGAACCCAGTACTTC.

This clonotype was detected only a few times. The junction departs from the called germline gene at one end, perhaps through a read error. V and J are TRBV7-3 and TRBJ2-1; D may be TRBD2 (7 bases). The CDR3 extends over 17 amino acids. Germline assignment: CDR1 SGHTA and CDR2 FQGTGA. CDR3 protein: CAISLRGGGSTYNEQFF. CDR3 nucleotides: TGTGCCATCAGCCTAAGAGGCGGGGGCAGTACCTACAATGAGCAGTTCTTC.

The sample holds a few counts of this clonotype. The chain recombines TRBV5-5 with TRBJ1-1; 8 nucleotides agree with TRBD1. Germline CDR1 is SGHKS and CDR2 is YYEKEE (reference sequence). The CDR3 runs to 16 residues. Trimming removed 4 bases from V and 1 base from J; junction bases left unmatched: 9. The CDR3 reads CASSPGQGRGNTEAFF. DNA for the CDR3: TGTGCCAGCAGCCCCGGACAGGGACGGGGGAACACTGAAGCTTTCTTT.

This clonotype was observed a few times. This sequence joins TRBV2 and TRBJ1-2; D is perhaps TRBD1 (6 bases). V was pared by 8 bases and J by 1 base, with 14 bases between. This CDR3 is built from 14 residues. Germline assignment: CDR1 SNHLY and CDR2 FYNNEI. CDR3 coding DNA: TGTGCCAGCTTAGGAAGGACAGATAACTATGGCTACACCTTC. It yields the protein CASLGRTDNYGYTF.

The chain couples TRBV6-1 to TRBJ2-4; 9 bases are a match to TRBD1. Trimming at V came to 2 bases and at J to 13 bases, leaving 9 bases not matched to a gene. The CDR3 contains 14 residues. Germline CDR1 MNHNS, CDR2 SASEGT. Here the CDR3 reads CASSERTGVDEQYF. CDR3 nucleotide sequence: TGTGCCAGCAGTGAAAGGACAGGGGTGGATGAGCAGTACTTC.

This clonotype was detected many times. Here the CDR3 DNA reads TGTGCCAGCAGCAGGGGCAATGAAAAACTGTTTTTT. This encodes CASSRGNEKLFF. The chain has TRBV5-6 and TRBJ1-4; possibly TRBD1 for D (5 bases). The CDR3 sequence is 12 residues long. In germline, CDR1 is SGHDT, CDR2 YYEEEE. V shed 4 bases and J shed 5 bases, with 6 bases lying between them.

DNA for the CDR3: TGTGCCAGCAGCTTGTTGGGTAGGGGAAGAACCGGGGAGCTGTTTTTT. Encoded protein: CASSLLGRGRTGELFF. The chain employs TRBV5-6 and TRBJ2-2; the D gene is possibly TRBD1 (5 bases). Germline V gene sequence: CDR1 SGHDT, CDR2 YYEEEE. CDR3 length: 16 amino acids. V lost 1 base and J lost 5, with 15 bases in between.

J is TRBJ1-2 and V is TRBV27; 10 bases line up with TRBD1. This CDR3 has 16 residues. J gave up 5 bases and V 3 bases, and 9 bases lay outside the gene matches. Germline assignment: CDR1 MNHEY and CDR2 SMNVEV (reference sequence). The CDR3 reads CASSFSTRTGGYGYTF. The DNA of the CDR3 is TGTGCCAGCAGTTTCTCTACAAGGACAGGGGGGTATGGCTACACCTTC.

The rearrangement uses TRBV28 and TRBJ2-3; no clear D. The CDR3 spans 15 residues. With 2 bases removed from V and 1 base from J, the gap between germline ends came to 10 bases. Germline V gene lookup returns CDR1 MDHEN and CDR2 SYDVKM. CDR3 in amino acids: CASSLSWEGTDTQYF. CDR3 coding DNA: TGTGCCAGCAGTTTAAGTTGGGAAGGCACAGATACGCAGTATTTT.

This clonotype was recorded a few times. The chain has TRBV7-2 and TRBJ2-1, with D perhaps given as TRBD1 or TRBD2 (5 bases each). Germline CDR1 SGHTA, CDR2 FQGNSA. Trimming pared 2 bases from V and 6 bases from J, leaving 17 bases between. There are 16 residues in the CDR3. CDR3 DNA sequence: TGTGCCAGCAGCTTACCGAAGGGTCTGAGGGGCAATGAGCAGTTCTTC. Protein: CASSLPKGLRGNEQFF. Full variable domain (outside the CDR3, taken from reference TRBV7-2 and TRBJ2-1): GAGVSQSPSNKVTEKGKDVELRCDPISGHTALYWYRQSLGQGLEFLIYFQGNSAPDKSGLPSDRFSAERTGGSVSTLTIQRTQQEDSAVYLCASSLPKGLRGNEQFFGPGTRLTVL.